Presented here are 27 T cell receptor beta chains from one specimen sequenced in a study of molecular identifiers for immune sequencing clone quantification. TCRdb ran MiXCR on the PCR reads and lists one entry per CDR3 protein. The sample consists of under 600,000 distinct CDR3 sequences, around 23% of them appearing once. Input material: naive CD8+ T cells from blood, with Jurkat cell RNA spiked in. Subset defined: FACS-sorted CD8+CD4-CCR7+CD45RA+ naive T cells. The receptors were gathered from a human donor in good health. Some libraries in this study had Jurkat cell RNA spiked in.

The gene calls are TRBV6-5 and TRBJ2-5, with 9 bases identical to TRBD1. This CDR3 comprises 15 residues. CDR1 and CDR2 (germline): MNHEY, SVGAGI. The V gene end was trimmed by 6 bases and the J gene end by 7 bases; junction bases not matched to a gene: 12. The CDR3 bases are TGTGCCAGCAGCACTGGGACAGGGCAGGGAGGGACCCAGTACTTC. Its protein product is CASSTGTGQGGTQYF.

This clonotype has at least ten counts. The chain links TRBV9 to TRBJ2-2; 8 nucleotides align to TRBD2. Germline values: CDR1 SGDLS, CDR2 YYNGEE. The CDR3 covers 17 residues. V shed 2 bases, J shed 3 bases, and the junction held 9 bases outside the gene matches. This CDR3 is CASSVSDGGAYTGELFF. Written as DNA, the CDR3 is TGTGCCAGCAGCGTCAGTGACGGGGGGGCGTACACCGGGGAGCTGTTTTTT.

This chain joins TRBV12-3 or TRBV12-4 and TRBJ2-7, with a possible D match to TRBD1 (6 bases). This CDR3 is 15 amino acids long. With 6 bases removed from V and 4 bases from J, the gap between germline ends came to 19 bases. In nucleotides, the CDR3 is TGTGCCAGCAGCGGACAGCCCGGACCTTGGTACGAGCAGTACTTC. It yields the protein CASSGQPGPWYEQYF.

This clonotype was recorded at least ten times. The chain carries TRBV10-3 and TRBJ2-5; 9 bases fit TRBD2. From germline, CDR1 is ENHRY and CDR2 SYGVKD. CDR3 length equals 13 residues. V trimming: 4 bases; J trimming: 3 bases; junction bases outside the gene matches: 0. The CDR3 is CAISGLAEETQYF. The CDR3 DNA reads TGTGCCATCAGTGGACTAGCGGAAGAGACCCAGTACTTC.

This clonotype was found a few times. This chain links TRBV7-9 with TRBJ1-1; D call uncertain. The CDR3 consists of 13 residues. The germline V and J ends were trimmed by 5 bases and 1 base, with 8 bases remaining between them. Germline CDR1 and CDR2: SEHNR and FQNEAQ (reference sequence). The CDR3 here is CASSPHTNTEAFF. CDR3 nucleotides: TGTGCCAGCAGCCCACATACGAACACTGAAGCTTTCTTT.

Only a few counts were recorded for this clonotype. CDR3 protein: CASSLAAWGGTEAFF. CDR3 DNA: TGTGCCAGCAGCCTGGCGGCTTGGGGAGGAACTGAAGCTTTCTTT. V gene TRBV6-5 combines with J gene TRBJ1-1; D unresolved. Germline assignment: CDR1 MNHEY and CDR2 SVGAGI. CDR3 length: 15 amino acids. V gave up 6 bases and J gave up 5 bases, with 19 bases separating them.

The CDR3 region is CASSISRPASYEQYF. The CDR3, as DNA: TGTGCCAGTAGTATCTCCAGGCCCGCGTCCTACGAGCAGTACTTC. The rearrangement joins TRBV19 to TRBJ2-7; D ambiguous. The CDR3 sequence is 15 residues long. The germline V gene encodes CDR1 LNHDA and CDR2 SQIVND (reference sequence). The V end lost 3 bases, the J end lost 1 base, and 13 bases lay between the germline ends. Looking up the rest from reference TRBV19 and TRBJ2-7 gives the full variable domain: DGGITQSPKYLFRKEGQNVTLSCEQNLNHDAMYWYRQDPGQGLRLIYYSQIVNDFQKGDIAEGYSVSREKKESFPLTVTSAQKNPTAFYLCASSISRPASYEQYFGPGTRLTVT.

At least ten counts were recorded for this clonotype. The chain links TRBV20-1 to TRBJ1-4; 7 bases fit TRBD1. After removal of 5 bases from V and 3 bases from J, the junction contained 3 bases not matched to a gene. The CDR3 runs to 13 residues. Germline assignment: CDR1 DFQATT and CDR2 SNEGSKA (reference sequence). Here the CDR3 DNA reads TGCAGTGCTTTGACAGGGTCTAATGAAAAACTGTTTTTT. This gives the protein CSALTGSNEKLFF.

Comments on this clonotype: Compared with germline, one end of the junction differs, possibly owing to a read error. The V gene is TRBV19, the J gene TRBJ2-5, with 9 bases fitting TRBD1. This CDR3 region has 13 residues. The V gene's germline CDR1 is LNHDA and CDR2 SQIVND (reference sequence). CDR3: CASSTGGLETQCF. The CDR3, as DNA: TGTGCCAGTTCTACAGGGGGCCTAGAGACCCAGTGCTTC. Full variable domain (outside the CDR3, taken from reference TRBV19 and TRBJ2-5): DGGITQSPKYLFRKEGQNVTLSCEQNLNHDAMYWYRQDPGQGLRLIYYSQIVNDFQKGDIAEGYSVSREKKESFPLTVTSAQKNPTAFYLCASSTGGLETQCFGPGTRLLVL.

The V and J genes are TRBV7-9 and TRBJ2-2; no clear D gene. CDR1 SEHNR and CDR2 FQNEAQ come from the germline V gene (reference sequence). This CDR3 spans 11 amino acids. Trimming removed 5 bases from V and 10 bases from J, with 8 bases in between. The CDR3 bases are TGTGCCAGCAGCCCGGCCTTGGAGCTGTTTTTT. It is translated as CASSPALELFF.

This chain connects TRBV5-4 to TRBJ2-1, with TRBD2 as a possible D gene (6 bases). Germline V CDR1 and CDR2: SGHNT, YYREEE (reference sequence). The germline V and J ends were trimmed by 2 bases and 6 bases, with 12 bases remaining between them. The CDR3 contains 14 residues. The chain's CDR3 is CASSFQGLGNEQFF. The CDR3 DNA reads as TGTGCCAGCAGCTTTCAGGGACTGGGCAATGAGCAGTTCTTC.

This rearrangement joins TRBV6-2 or TRBV6-3 to TRBJ1-1; no firm D call. The germline V gene encodes CDR1 MNHEY and CDR2 SVGEGT. V shed 3 bases and J shed 4 bases, with 9 bases lying between them. The CDR3 contains 13 residues. The CDR3, as DNA: TGTGCCAGCAGTTATGATGGGTTCACTGAAGCTTTCTTT. Its protein is CASSYDGFTEAFF.

The chain couples TRBV7-6 to TRBJ2-7, with 7 bases fitting TRBD1. CDR1 is SGHVS and CDR2 is FNYEAQ in the germline V gene. This CDR3 comprises 14 residues. With V trimmed by 1 base and J by 6 bases, 6 bases remained unmatched. CDR3 DNA sequence: TGTGCCAGCAGCTTAGGGACAGGAGTAAGCGAGCAGTACTTC. It translates to CASSLGTGVSEQYF.

This clonotype was recorded a few times. The chain combines TRBV7-9 with TRBJ2-5, with 9 nucleotides matching TRBD2. Germline values: CDR1 SEHNR, CDR2 FQNEAQ (reference sequence). V lost 5 bases to trimming and J lost 3 bases; unmatched junction nucleotides: 4. CDR3 length: 14 residues. Here the CDR3 reads CASSAIAGEETQYF. The CDR3 DNA sequence: TGTGCCAGCAGCGCGATAGCGGGGGAAGAGACCCAGTACTTC.

This sequence joins TRBV6-5 and TRBJ1-5; 7 positions match TRBD1. Germline V gives CDR1 MNHEY, CDR2 SVGAGI. Losses at the gene ends were 5 bases for V and 3 bases for J; bases not matched to a gene: 7. This CDR3 is 15 amino acids long. CDR3 loop: CASSTGVHINQPQHF. DNA for the CDR3: TGTGCCAGCAGTACAGGGGTCCATATCAATCAGCCCCAGCATTTT.

This clonotype was counted between two and nine times. The rearrangement links TRBV5-4 to TRBJ2-5, with TRBD2 as a possible D gene (6 bases). Trimming removed 4 bases at V and 2 bases at J, with 21 bases between. The CDR3 totals 17 residues. From germline, CDR1 is SGHNT and CDR2 YYREEE (reference sequence). The CDR3 sequence is CASSLRSGGGEQETQYF. The CDR3, as DNA: TGTGCCAGCAGCCTCCGATCTGGGGGAGGCGAACAAGAGACCCAGTACTTC.

This clonotype appeared many times. The chain employs TRBV2 and TRBJ1-4, with D maybe TRBD1 (5 bases). V lost 8 bases and J lost 3, with 13 bases in between. This CDR3 is built from 14 residues. Germline-derived CDR1 and CDR2 are SNHLY and FYNNEI. CDR3 protein: CASSGRGSNEKLFF. The DNA for the CDR3 is TGTGCCAGCTCCGGACGGGGGTCTAATGAAAAACTGTTTTTT. Looking up the rest from reference TRBV2 and TRBJ1-4 gives the full variable domain: EPEVTQTPSHQVTQMGQEVILRCVPISNHLYFYWYRQILGQKVEFLVSFYNNEISEKSEIFDDQFSVERPDGSNFTLKIRSTKLEDSAMYFCASSGRGSNEKLFFGSGTQLSVL.

The chain joins TRBV3-1 to TRBJ1-2; no reliable D call. V was cut by 0 bases and J by 8 bases, with 19 bases left in between. This CDR3 has 16 residues. The germline V gene encodes CDR1 LGHDT and CDR2 YNNKEL (reference sequence). Written as DNA, the CDR3 is TGTGCCAGCAGCCAAGAAAGGGCGTATTATATTGTCGGCTACACCTTC. Amino acids: CASSQERAYYIVGYTF.

In this sample, this clonotype turned up many times. The rearrangement uses TRBV20-1 and TRBJ2-7; weak D call: TRBD1 (5 bases). This CDR3 has 13 amino acids. Trimming shortened V by 7 bases and J by 4 bases, and 17 bases separated the two germline ends. Germline CDR1 is DFQATT and CDR2 is SNEGSKA (reference sequence). The CDR3 nucleotides read TGCAGTGGCTCTAAGGTGGCAGGGTACGAGCAGTACTTC. This translates into CSGSKVAGYEQYF.

This clonotype has a count of ten or more. This sequence joins TRBV6-2 or TRBV6-3 and TRBJ1-1; no firm D call. Trimming removed 6 bases from V and 3 bases from J, with 11 bases in between. CDR3 length equals 13 residues. Germline V lookup: CDR1 MNHEY, CDR2 SVGEGT. Here the CDR3 DNA reads TGTGCCAGCAGGCCAAGGGATTACACTGAAGCTTTCTTT. As protein: CASRPRDYTEAFF.

This clonotype turned up a few times. The chain links TRBV5-6 to TRBJ2-7; no firm D call. The CDR3 is 15 residues long. Germline V gene lookup returns CDR1 SGHDT and CDR2 YYEEEE. V shed 4 bases and J shed 2 bases, with 16 bases lying between them. The chain's CDR3 is CASSDHSGSAYEQYF. The CDR3 DNA reads TGTGCCAGCAGCGACCACTCCGGGTCGGCCTACGAGCAGTACTTC.

A word on this clonotype: This sequence may be a read error, since a much larger clone differs from it by one base. The chain links TRBV5-4 to TRBJ2-3; D gene ambiguous. Germline assignment: CDR1 SGHNT and CDR2 YYREEE (reference sequence). The CDR3 runs 15 residues. The CDR3, as DNA: TGTGCCAGCAACTTGGCGGCGTACCCAACAGATACGCAGTATTTT. It encodes CASNLAAYPTDTQYF.

The DNA for the CDR3 is TGCGCCAGCAGCCAAGCCGGACTACCGATGTTGGAGACCCAGTACTTC. The encoded protein is CASSQAGLPMLETQYF. The genes are TRBV4-1 and TRBJ2-5; a possible D gene is TRBD2 (6 bases). Germline V gene lookup returns CDR1 MGHRA and CDR2 YSYEKL. Trimming pared 1 base from V and 5 bases from J, leaving 17 bases between. CDR3 length: 16 residues.

This clonotype was seen a few times. The chain couples TRBV6-1 to TRBJ2-7; the match to TRBD1 covers 7 bases. Germline-derived CDR1 and CDR2 are MNHNS and SASEGT. With V trimmed by 7 bases and J by 3 bases, 21 bases remained unmatched. CDR3 length: 18 amino acids. The CDR3 coding sequence is TGTGCCAGCAACTCAGGATGGAAACAGGGGATTTTGGTCTACGAGCAGTACTTC. Encoded protein: CASNSGWKQGILVYEQYF.

The rearrangement uses TRBV6-5 and TRBJ2-3; 9 bases are shared with TRBD2. The CDR3 is 16 residues long. Trimming removed 1 base from V and 8 bases from J; junction bases left unmatched: 10. Germline values: CDR1 MNHEY, CDR2 SVGAGI. CDR3 protein: CASSYLAGGPAATQYF. CDR3 coding DNA: TGTGCCAGCAGTTACTTGGCGGGAGGGCCCGCAGCTACGCAGTATTTT.

There are many counts of this clonotype. The chain couples TRBV9 to TRBJ1-1; no clear D. V was clipped by 4 bases and J by 1 base, with 11 bases between them. The CDR3 runs 14 residues. The V gene's germline CDR1 is SGDLS and CDR2 YYNGEE. The CDR3 here is CASSPDGPNTEAFF. The CDR3 nucleotides read TGTGCCAGCAGCCCAGATGGCCCGAACACTGAAGCTTTCTTT.

This clonotype was seen repeatedly, ten times or more. This chain connects TRBV7-2 to TRBJ1-2; no firm D call. V was cut by 2 bases and J by 0 bases, with 4 bases left in between. CDR3 length equals 13 residues. Germline V gives CDR1 SGHTA, CDR2 FQGNSA. CDR3 coding DNA: TGTGCCAGCAGCTTACCCACTAACTATGGCTACACCTTC. It translates to CASSLPTNYGYTF.